What follows is one T cell receptor (beta chain) and its context. This clone was observed a single time. Its cognate antigen has yet to be identified. Base-call qualities are not available, and no considerably larger clone is one nucleotide away. The collaborating institutions used their own protocols to collect whole blood in K2EDTA tubes. For TCRbeta analysis, collaborators shipped samples as frozen whole blood, isolated PBMCs, or DNA extracted from either of those sample types. The data were taken from a study of blood T cell repertoires in COVID-19 (TCRdb year 2020). Study-level background: Collaborator samples came from the United States, Italy and Spain and covered acute and convalescent phases of COVID-19. The material from the prospective study consisted of cDNA or gDNA derived from T cells, B-cell-depleted T cells, or PBMCs. Subjects who had been exposed to COVID-19, were actively infected with it, or had recovered from it provided the deeply sampled blood TCRbeta repertoires that made up the dataset. The repertoires were released in a freely available public database intended as a resource for research on the immune response to SARS-CoV-2. The samples were drawn from the first 160 participants of the ongoing ImmuneRACE study and from some 1,300 subjects provided by 6 global collaborators. Sample metadata almost always included a de-identified subject ID, COVID-19 status, age in years and sex. Where HLA class I and class II types were available, the types were taken from metadata supplied by the sample provider, not from assay-based typing.

Study-wide conclusions, independent of this receptor: Clinical and demographic metadata were provided uncurated, with the amount varying by source and participant.

The immunoSEQ Assay, a bias-controlled multiplex PCR, was used to amplify TCRbeta CDR3 regions from genomic DNA. The original pipeline was this. Nucleated cell counts per sample were estimated from amplification of reference gene primers within the assay. To quantify the absolute abundance of each unique TCRbeta CDR3 rearrangement, sequence reads were collapsed and filtered. For each sample, productive Simpson clonality was calculated by taking the square root of Simpson's diversity index across productive rearrangements. TCRdb limited this immuneACCESS table to in-frame rearrangements with V and J called. A share of clones is missing; checked studies link under half to unresolved V genes, and the rest is unexplained. The V and J calls and clone size come from that table; D and trimming were worked out from the DNA. In this sample the table shows 250,000 to 300,000 clones, 86% of which occur a single time. Around 3.6% of the sample goes to the ten largest clones.

For CDR1 and CDR2, the germline V gene (reference sequence) lists SGHNT and YYREEE. The V end gives up 4 bases and the J end 4 bases, leaving 11 bases in the junction not matched to a gene. The CDR3, cysteine through phenylalanine, is 17 amino acids long. This entry keeps only the CDR3 DNA: 51 bases, framed from base 1. The source material was peripheral blood. The sequence joins TRBV5-4 to TRBJ2-2, with 9 bases matching TRBD1. The source is a young man with active or convalescent COVID-19. The base sequence is TGTGCCAGCAGCCCACAGGTACAGGGGGCGGGCACCGGGGAGCTGTTTTTT. Its translation reads: CASSPQVQGAGTGELFF.